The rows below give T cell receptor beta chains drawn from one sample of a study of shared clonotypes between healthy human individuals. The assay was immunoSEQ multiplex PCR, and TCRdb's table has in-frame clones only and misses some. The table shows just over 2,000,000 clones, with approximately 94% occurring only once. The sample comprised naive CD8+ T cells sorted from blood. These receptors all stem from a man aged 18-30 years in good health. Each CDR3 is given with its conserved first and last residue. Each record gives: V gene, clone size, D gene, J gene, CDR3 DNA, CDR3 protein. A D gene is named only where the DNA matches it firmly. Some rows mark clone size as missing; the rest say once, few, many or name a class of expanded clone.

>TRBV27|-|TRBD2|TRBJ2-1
TGTGCCAGCAGTATAGCGGGAACCCATGAGCAGTTCTTC
CASSIAGTHEQFF
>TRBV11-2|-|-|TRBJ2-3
TGTGCCAGCAGCTTATGGGTAGCAGGGACAGATACGCAGTATTTT
CASSLWVAGTDTQYF
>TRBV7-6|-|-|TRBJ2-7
TGTGCCAGCAGCCCCTCGGGCACCTACGAGCAGTACTTC
CASSPSGTYEQYF
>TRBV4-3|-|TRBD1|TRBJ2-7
TGCGCCAGCAGCCAAGGCCCCGGGACAGGGGCCTACGAGCAGTACTTC
CASSQGPGTGAYEQYF
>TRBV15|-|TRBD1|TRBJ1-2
TGTGCCACCAGCAGAGATTTGGGACAGGGCCTTGGGGTCTACACCTTC
CATSRDLGQGLGVYTF
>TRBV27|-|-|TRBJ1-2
TGTGCCAGCAGTTTATCCTCCCGTAATGGCTACACCTTC
CASSLSSRNGYTF
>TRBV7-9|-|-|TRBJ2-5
TGTGCCAGCAGCCCTCCAGAGACCCAGTACTTC
CASSPPETQYF
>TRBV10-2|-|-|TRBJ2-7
TGCGCCAGCGCCGGGTGGCACTACGAGCAGTACTTC
CASAGWHYEQYF
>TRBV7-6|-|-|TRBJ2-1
TGTGCCAGCAGCTTAGAGGTCTCCGGCCTGAGCAATGAGCAGTTCTTC
CASSLEVSGLSNEQFF
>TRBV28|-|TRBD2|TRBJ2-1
TGTGCCAGCAGTTGGGCTAGCGGGATAACCCCCTACAATGAGCAGTTCTTC
CASSWASGITPYNEQFF
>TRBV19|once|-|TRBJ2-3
TGTGCCAGTAGTATAGGAGGAGCCCTTAGCACAGATACGCAGTATTTT
CASSIGGALSTDTQYF
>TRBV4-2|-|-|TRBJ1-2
TGTGCCAGCAGCCAGGGGGACTCGTCCTATGGCTACACCTTC
CASSQGDSSYGYTF
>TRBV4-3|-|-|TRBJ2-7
TGCGCCAGCAGCCAAGACGCCGGGGACGAGCAGTACTTC
CASSQDAGDEQYF
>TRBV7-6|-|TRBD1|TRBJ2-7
TGTGCCAGCAGCCAAGGACAGGGGGCCTACGAGCAGTACTTC
CASSQGQGAYEQYF
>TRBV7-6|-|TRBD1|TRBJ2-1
TGTGCCAGCAGCTTGACGATAGACAGGGGGGTGGTGAATGAGCAGTTCTTC
CASSLTIDRGVVNEQFF
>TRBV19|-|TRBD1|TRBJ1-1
TGTGACCCCCCCGCACAGGGGATATTTGGCACTGAAGCTTTCTTT
CDPPAQGIFGTEAFF
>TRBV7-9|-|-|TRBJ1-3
TGTGCCAGCAGCTTCGAGGGTTTGGGAAACACCATATATTTT
CASSFEGLGNTIYF
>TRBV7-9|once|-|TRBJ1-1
TGTGCCAGCAGCCCCCGGACAAGCACTGAAGCTTTCTTT
CASSPRTSTEAFF
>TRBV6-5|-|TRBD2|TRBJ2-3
TGTGCCAGCAGTAACCGGGGGGGGACAGATACGCAGTATTTT
CASSNRGGTDTQYF
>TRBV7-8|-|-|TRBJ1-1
TGTGCCAGCAGCTTAGCTTGGACAGAGAACACTGAAGCTTTCTTT
CASSLAWTENTEAFF
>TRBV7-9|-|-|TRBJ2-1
TGTGCCAGCAGCTCGGACTGGCCAGTGCAGTTCTTC
CASSSDWPVQFF
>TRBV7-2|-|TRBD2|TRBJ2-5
TGTGCCAGCAGATTCTCCGTCCGGCTAGCGGGGATGGAGACCCAGTACTTC
CASRFSVRLAGMETQYF
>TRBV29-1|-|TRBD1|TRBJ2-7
TGCAGCGTGGGACAGGGGCGCTACGAGCAGTACTTC
CSVGQGRYEQYF
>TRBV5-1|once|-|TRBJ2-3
TGCGCCAGCAGCTTGTCGGGGGCTACAGATACGCAGTATTTT
CASSLSGATDTQYF
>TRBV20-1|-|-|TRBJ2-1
TGCAGTGCTAGGCGCTACCATGAGCAGTTCTTC
CSARRYHEQFF
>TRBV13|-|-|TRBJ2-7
TGTGCCAGCAGCATCCGGGACGGATCCTACGAGCAGTACTTC
CASSIRDGSYEQYF
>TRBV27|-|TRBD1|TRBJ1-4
TGTGCCAGCAGTTTGGGCACAGGGACAGGGGCCGGGGAAAAACTGTTTTTT
CASSLGTGTGAGEKLFF
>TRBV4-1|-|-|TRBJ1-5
TGCGCCAGCAGCCAAGCCCGACAGGATTATTATAGCAATCAGCCCCAGCATTTT
CASSQARQDYYSNQPQHF
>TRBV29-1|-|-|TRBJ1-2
TGCAGCGTTGAAGATCCGGGGTACGATGGCTACACCTTC
CSVEDPGYDGYTF
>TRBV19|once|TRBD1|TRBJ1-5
TGTGCCAGTAGTGCAACCGGGACAGGGGGCGTTCAGCCCCAGCATTTT
CASSATGTGGVQPQHF
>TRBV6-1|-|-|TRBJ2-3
TGTGCCAGCAGTGAAGTTAGAAACACAGATACGCAGTATTTT
CASSEVRNTDTQYF
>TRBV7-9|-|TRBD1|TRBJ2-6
TGTGCCAGCAGCCAGGGACAGAAGAACTCTGGGGCCAACGTCCTGACTTTC
CASSQGQKNSGANVLTF
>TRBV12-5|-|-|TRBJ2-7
TGTGCTAGCCTCAGTGGATCGTCCTACGAGCAGTACTTC
CASLSGSSYEQYF
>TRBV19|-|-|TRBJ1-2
TGTGCCAGTAGTATAGAGTCGACAGAGACCTATGGCTACACCTTC
CASSIESTETYGYTF
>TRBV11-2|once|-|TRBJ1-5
TGTGCCAGCAGTCAGGGGTGGCAGCCCCAGCATTTT
CASSQGWQPQHF
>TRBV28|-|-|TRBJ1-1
TGTGCCAGCAGTTTCCGAGACAGTATGAACACTGAAGCTTTCTTT
CASSFRDSMNTEAFF